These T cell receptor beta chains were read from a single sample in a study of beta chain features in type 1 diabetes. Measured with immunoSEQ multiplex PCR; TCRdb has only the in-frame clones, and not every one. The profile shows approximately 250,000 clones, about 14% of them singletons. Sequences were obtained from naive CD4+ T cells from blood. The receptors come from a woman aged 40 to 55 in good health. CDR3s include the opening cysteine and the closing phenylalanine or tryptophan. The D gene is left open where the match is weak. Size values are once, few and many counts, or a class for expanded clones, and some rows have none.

cdr3_nt: TGTGCCAGCTCACCTGGCAGGGGGCCGACTGAAGCTTTCTTT; cdr3_aa: CASSPGRGPTEAFF; clone_size: few; j_call: TRBJ1-1; v_call: TRBV18; d_call: TRBD1
cdr3_nt: TGTGCCAGCAGCTTATCATACGAGCAGTACTTC; cdr3_aa: CASSLSYEQYF; clone_size: few; j_call: TRBJ2-7; v_call: TRBV7-9; d_call: NA
cdr3_nt: TGTGCCACCAGCAGAGATCGGGGAGATACGCAGTATTTT; cdr3_aa: CATSRDRGDTQYF; clone_size: NA; j_call: TRBJ2-3; v_call: TRBV15; d_call: NA
cdr3_nt: TGTGCCAGCAGGCAACAGGGTGGAAGCTCCTACGAGCAGTACTTC; cdr3_aa: CASRQQGGSSYEQYF; clone_size: few; j_call: TRBJ2-7; v_call: TRBV6-5; d_call: NA
cdr3_nt: TGTGCCAGCAGTCTGGAGGGGGGGGTCAATGAGCAGTTCTTC; cdr3_aa: CASSLEGGVNEQFF; clone_size: NA; j_call: TRBJ2-1; v_call: TRBV6-4; d_call: NA
cdr3_nt: TGTGCCAGCAGTAGACCGGGACAGATACAAGAGACCCAGTACTTC; cdr3_aa: CASSRPGQIQETQYF; clone_size: NA; j_call: TRBJ2-5; v_call: TRBV25-1; d_call: TRBD1
cdr3_nt: TGTGCCAGCAGCTATCCCACACAGGGAACTACCTACGAGCAGTACTTC; cdr3_aa: CASSYPTQGTTYEQYF; clone_size: NA; j_call: TRBJ2-7; v_call: TRBV6-6; d_call: NA
cdr3_nt: TGTGCCAGCACCCCGGGACAGGGCGATGAAGCTTTCTTT; cdr3_aa: CASTPGQGDEAFF; clone_size: few; j_call: TRBJ1-1; v_call: TRBV6-1; d_call: TRBD1
cdr3_nt: TGTGCCATCACGGCGGGGGGCACAGATACGCAGTATTTT; cdr3_aa: CAITAGGTDTQYF; clone_size: NA; j_call: TRBJ2-3; v_call: TRBV10-3; d_call: TRBD2
cdr3_nt: TGTGCCAGCAGCTCTCACCCAGGACTAGCGGGGGGGGTAACCGGGGAGCTGTTTTTT; cdr3_aa: CASSSHPGLAGGVTGELFF; clone_size: NA; j_call: TRBJ2-2; v_call: TRBV7-6; d_call: TRBD2
cdr3_nt: TGTGCCAGCAGTGGACTATCGACAGGGAACATCGGGGAGCTGTTTTTT; cdr3_aa: CASSGLSTGNIGELFF; clone_size: few; j_call: TRBJ2-2; v_call: TRBV25-1; d_call: TRBD1
cdr3_nt: TGTGCCAGCAGCCAAGCGGGGGACAGCGAGGCCCAGTACTTC; cdr3_aa: CASSQAGDSEAQYF; clone_size: NA; j_call: TRBJ2-5; v_call: TRBV4-1; d_call: NA
cdr3_nt: TGTGCCAGCAGCAAGCGACAGGGGAGATCTAATTCACCCCTCCACTTT; cdr3_aa: CASSKRQGRSNSPLHF; clone_size: few; j_call: TRBJ1-6; v_call: TRBV9; d_call: TRBD1
cdr3_nt: TGCGCCAGCAGCTTGTGGGACAGGGGCATGGACACCATATATTTT; cdr3_aa: CASSLWDRGMDTIYF; clone_size: few; j_call: TRBJ1-3; v_call: TRBV5-1; d_call: TRBD1
cdr3_nt: TGTGCCAGCACCCCAATAGCGGGGGGATACAATGAGCAGTTCTTC; cdr3_aa: CASTPIAGGYNEQFF; clone_size: few; j_call: TRBJ2-1; v_call: TRBV11-2; d_call: TRBD2
cdr3_nt: TGTGCCAGCAGCCCTGTGGGGGGGAACACGAACACCGGGGAGCTGTTTTTT; cdr3_aa: CASSPVGGNTNTGELFF; clone_size: NA; j_call: TRBJ2-2; v_call: TRBV5-4; d_call: TRBD2
cdr3_nt: TGCAGCGTTGGGGCGGGTTATGGCTACACCTTC; cdr3_aa: CSVGAGYGYTF; clone_size: NA; j_call: TRBJ1-2; v_call: TRBV29-1; d_call: NA
cdr3_nt: TGCGCCAGCAAGTACAGACAGGGGGAAGAGACCCAGTACTTC; cdr3_aa: CASKYRQGEETQYF; clone_size: NA; j_call: TRBJ2-5; v_call: TRBV5-1; d_call: TRBD1
cdr3_nt: TGTGCCAGCTCACCATCGGCAGGATTACTGGATAACTATGGCTACACCTTC; cdr3_aa: CASSPSAGLLDNYGYTF; clone_size: NA; j_call: TRBJ1-2; v_call: TRBV18; d_call: NA
cdr3_nt: TGTGCCGCGGGCTCGGGGGGTGGCTACACCTTC; cdr3_aa: CAAGSGGGYTF; clone_size: NA; j_call: TRBJ1-2; v_call: TRBV6-5; d_call: NA
cdr3_nt: TGTGCCACCAGCAGAGAAGGGGGCGCCTACGAGCAGTACTTC; cdr3_aa: CATSREGGAYEQYF; clone_size: few; j_call: TRBJ2-7; v_call: TRBV15; d_call: TRBD1
cdr3_nt: TGTGCCAGCTCACCTACTAAAGGGGACACTGAAGCTTTCTTT; cdr3_aa: CASSPTKGDTEAFF; clone_size: NA; j_call: TRBJ1-1; v_call: TRBV18; d_call: NA
cdr3_nt: TGTGCCAGCAGCTTAAGTAGCGGGAGTCCCTACAATGAGCAGTTCTTC; cdr3_aa: CASSLSSGSPYNEQFF; clone_size: few; j_call: TRBJ2-1; v_call: TRBV7-6; d_call: TRBD2
cdr3_nt: TGTGCCAGCAGTGACGACAGGGGGCGAGCTGAAGCTTTCTTT; cdr3_aa: CASSDDRGRAEAFF; clone_size: NA; j_call: TRBJ1-1; v_call: TRBV2; d_call: TRBD1
cdr3_nt: TGTGCCAGCAGCTTAGTAGGGACTCCCCACGGCGGGGGGCAGTTCTTC; cdr3_aa: CASSLVGTPHGGGQFF; clone_size: many; j_call: TRBJ2-1; v_call: TRBV7-9; d_call: TRBD2
cdr3_nt: TGTGCCAGCACCAAGGACAGGGCGTTCTATGGCTACACCTTC; cdr3_aa: CASTKDRAFYGYTF; clone_size: NA; j_call: TRBJ1-2; v_call: TRBV7-8; d_call: TRBD1
cdr3_nt: TGTGCCAGCAGTTACGAGAGTGCGAGCTCCTACAATGAGCAGTTCTTC; cdr3_aa: CASSYESASSYNEQFF; clone_size: few; j_call: TRBJ2-1; v_call: TRBV6-5; d_call: NA
cdr3_nt: TGTGCCAGCAGCTTAGCGTACAGGAACACTGAAGCTTTCTTT; cdr3_aa: CASSLAYRNTEAFF; clone_size: few; j_call: TRBJ1-1; v_call: TRBV7-2; d_call: NA
cdr3_nt: TGTGCCAGCAGCTTAGGGGCAGGAAGCTACGAGCAGTACTTC; cdr3_aa: CASSLGAGSYEQYF; clone_size: NA; j_call: TRBJ2-7; v_call: TRBV7-9; d_call: NA
cdr3_nt: TGTGCCAGCAGTTCTGGGCCGGGAGCGTTCGGTGATACGCAGTATTTT; cdr3_aa: CASSSGPGAFGDTQYF; clone_size: few; j_call: TRBJ2-3; v_call: TRBV6-5; d_call: NA
cdr3_nt: TGCGCCAGCAGCCCCCGGGGACAGACCTCTGGAAACACCATATATTTT; cdr3_aa: CASSPRGQTSGNTIYF; clone_size: NA; j_call: TRBJ1-3; v_call: TRBV5-1; d_call: TRBD1
cdr3_nt: TGCAGCGCCGGGGACTTTAATGAAAAACTGTTTTTT; cdr3_aa: CSAGDFNEKLFF; clone_size: NA; j_call: TRBJ1-4; v_call: TRBV29-1; d_call: NA
cdr3_nt: TGTGCCAGCAGCTTGGACAGGGGGCAGACTGAAGCTTTCTTT; cdr3_aa: CASSLDRGQTEAFF; clone_size: NA; j_call: TRBJ1-1; v_call: TRBV5-5; d_call: TRBD1
cdr3_nt: TGTGCCAGCGCCGGACAGGGGTTCACCGGGGAGCTGTTTTTT; cdr3_aa: CASAGQGFTGELFF; clone_size: NA; j_call: TRBJ2-2; v_call: TRBV25-1; d_call: TRBD1
cdr3_nt: TGTGCCAGCACCCGGGACAGGGACACTGAAGCTTTCTTT; cdr3_aa: CASTRDRDTEAFF; clone_size: few; j_call: TRBJ1-1; v_call: TRBV6-1; d_call: TRBD1
cdr3_nt: TGTGCCAGCAGCGTACAACCCCCCGTAGCGGGGCCAACCCGCACAGATACGCAGTATTTT; cdr3_aa: CASSVQPPVAGPTRTDTQYF; clone_size: few; j_call: TRBJ2-3; v_call: TRBV9; d_call: TRBD2
cdr3_nt: TGTGCAAGTCGCTTAGCGTGGCAATTGAACACTGAAGCTTTCTTT; cdr3_aa: CASRLAWQLNTEAFF; clone_size: NA; j_call: TRBJ1-1; v_call: TRBV12-2; d_call: NA
cdr3_nt: TGTGCCAGCAGCAAACTCCAGGGGGTGGGCCCCAGGACTGAAGCTTTCTTT; cdr3_aa: CASSKLQGVGPRTEAFF; clone_size: few; j_call: TRBJ1-1; v_call: TRBV7-2; d_call: TRBD1
cdr3_nt: TGTGCCAGTAGTATGCCTAGCGGGGGGACTCGAGAGACCCAGTACTTC; cdr3_aa: CASSMPSGGTRETQYF; clone_size: NA; j_call: TRBJ2-5; v_call: TRBV19; d_call: TRBD2
cdr3_nt: TGTGCCAGCAGTTACTTCGGACAGGGGGAACCTGAAGCTTTCTTT; cdr3_aa: CASSYFGQGEPEAFF; clone_size: NA; j_call: TRBJ1-1; v_call: TRBV6-6; d_call: TRBD1
cdr3_nt: TGTGCCAGCAGCTTGGGGCAGAACAATCAGCCCCAGCATTTT; cdr3_aa: CASSLGQNNQPQHF; clone_size: NA; j_call: TRBJ1-5; v_call: TRBV5-5; d_call: NA
cdr3_nt: TGTGCCAGCAGTGGGGGCAGGGCTCCCGGGGAGCTGTTTTTT; cdr3_aa: CASSGGRAPGELFF; clone_size: few; j_call: TRBJ2-2; v_call: TRBV2; d_call: NA
cdr3_nt: TGCGCCAGCAGCCAAGATGTTAGGGGCTACCATGGCTACACCTTC; cdr3_aa: CASSQDVRGYHGYTF; clone_size: NA; j_call: TRBJ1-2; v_call: TRBV4-3; d_call: NA
cdr3_nt: TGTGCCAGTAGGGGACAGGAGAACTATGGCTACACCTTC; cdr3_aa: CASRGQENYGYTF; clone_size: NA; j_call: TRBJ1-2; v_call: TRBV19; d_call: TRBD1
cdr3_nt: TGTGCCAGCAGCTGGAAGACAGGTCAAAAACCCGAGCAGTACTTC; cdr3_aa: CASSWKTGQKPEQYF; clone_size: NA; j_call: TRBJ2-7; v_call: TRBV7-2; d_call: NA
cdr3_nt: TGTGCCAGCAGCACTAGGGACAGGGGGCGGACTGAAGCTTTCTTT; cdr3_aa: CASSTRDRGRTEAFF; clone_size: few; j_call: TRBJ1-1; v_call: TRBV7-2; d_call: TRBD1
cdr3_nt: TGTGCCAGCAGCCAGGGGGGCACAGTAGAAGGCTACACCTTC; cdr3_aa: CASSQGGTVEGYTF; clone_size: NA; j_call: TRBJ1-2; v_call: TRBV5-4; d_call: TRBD1
cdr3_nt: TGTGCCAGCAGCTTAGGGACAGGGGTTCAGCCCCAGCATTTT; cdr3_aa: CASSLGTGVQPQHF; clone_size: NA; j_call: TRBJ1-5; v_call: TRBV7-6; d_call: TRBD1